The 10 T cell receptor beta chains below were found in one sample sequenced in a study of blood T cells in healthy people across ages. A J-beta primer mix and a sample-barcoded 5' primer were used in a second PCR of roughly 6 to 12 cycles. TCRdb fed the 5' RACE reads into MiXCR, producing one record per CDR3 protein. The sample consists of approximately 800,000 distinct CDR3 sequences, less than 60% of them appearing once. Sequencing was done on a sample of blood. These receptors were obtained from a man aged 80 or over in good health.

This clonotype has more than one count but fewer than ten. The rearrangement links TRBV24-1 to TRBJ1-2; D unresolved. This CDR3 has 11 amino acids. V gave up 5 bases and J gave up 8 bases, with 8 bases separating them. Per germline, CDR1 KGHDR and CDR2 SFDVKD. CDR3 in amino acids: CATSGLGGYTF. The CDR3 DNA reads as TGTGCCACCAGTGGGCTCGGAGGCTACACCTTC.

This clonotype was seen a handful of times. V is TRBV3-1 and J is TRBJ1-5; unclear D gene. Trimming removed 4 bases from V and 0 bases from J, with 7 bases in between. This CDR3 region has 14 residues. Germline CDR1 and CDR2: LGHDT and YNNKEL (reference sequence). The CDR3 here is CASSRRPSNQPQHF. DNA for the CDR3: TGTGCCAGCAGCCGCCGCCCTAGCAATCAGCCCCAGCATTTT.

The J gene is TRBJ2-1, the V gene TRBV7-9; TRBD1 is a possible D gene (6 bases). Trimming cost V 1 base and J 3 bases, with 7 bases left between them. Germline V gives CDR1 SEHNR, CDR2 FQNEAQ (reference sequence). The CDR3 runs 14 residues. CDR3 amino acids: CASSLETGYNEQFF. The CDR3 nucleotides read TGTGCCAGCAGCTTAGAGACAGGCTACAATGAGCAGTTCTTC. The variable domain in full, completed from reference TRBV7-9 and TRBJ2-1, reads DTGVSQNPRHKITKRGQNVTFRCDPISEHNRLYWYRQTLGQGPEFLTYFQNEAQLEKSRLLSDRFSAERPKGSFSTLEIQRTEQGDSAMYLCASSLETGYNEQFFGPGTRLTVL.

In this sample, this clonotype turned up a few times. The rearrangement links TRBV29-1 to TRBJ2-7; 12 bases align to TRBD2. J gave up 6 bases and V 7 bases, and 7 bases lay outside the gene matches. The CDR3 loop spans 13 amino acids. CDR1 is SQVTM, CDR2 ANQGSEA, per germline. The CDR3 DNA reads as TGCAGCGGGAGGACTAGCGGGAACGGCGAGCAGTACTTC. Residues: CSGRTSGNGEQYF.

This chain links TRBV29-1 with TRBJ2-7, with D possibly matching TRBD1 (6 bases). Germline lookup yields CDR1 SQVTM and CDR2 ANQGSEA. The CDR3 loop spans 12 amino acids. Trimming left V 1 base short and J 5 bases short, with 9 bases between. In nucleotides, the CDR3 is TGCAGCGTTGAAGGACAGGCGGACGAGCAGTACTTC. The encoded protein is CSVEGQADEQYF.

This chain joins TRBV2 and TRBJ2-5, with D unresolved. The CDR3 runs to 12 residues. Germline V gene lookup returns CDR1 SNHLY and CDR2 FYNNEI. Trimming removed 4 bases at V and 0 bases at J, with 3 bases between. CDR3 sequence: CASSVNQETQYF. The CDR3 coding sequence is TGTGCCAGCAGTGTGAACCAAGAGACCCAGTACTTC.

The chain has TRBV6-2 or TRBV6-3 and TRBJ1-1; tentatively, D is TRBD1 (6 bases). The CDR3 runs 14 residues. Trimming cost V 6 bases and J 4 bases, with 15 bases left between them. CDR1 is MNHEY, CDR2 SVGEGT, per germline. CDR3 in DNA: TGTGCCAGCAGGCCCACAGGGAGAGGCACTGAAGCTTTCTTT. Translation: CASRPTGRGTEAFF.

This clonotype was seen more than once but under ten times. The chain links TRBV20-1 to TRBJ2-1; D tentatively reads TRBD1 or TRBD2 (5 bases each). Germline CDR1 reads DFQATT; CDR2 reads SNEGSKA (reference sequence). The CDR3 is made up of 13 amino acids. V lost 6 bases to trimming and J lost 4 bases, with 13 bases between them. In DNA form, the CDR3 reads TGCAGTGCCCGAAGGGGAGCATACAATGAGCAGTTCTTC. As protein: CSARRGAYNEQFF.

The gene calls are TRBV20-1 and TRBJ1-1; unclear D gene. Trimming shortened V by 1 base and J by 0 bases, and 6 bases separated the two germline ends. Germline values: CDR1 DFQATT, CDR2 SNEGSKA (reference sequence). CDR3 size: 13 residues. The CDR3 nucleotides read TGCAGTGCTAGAGCCTCGTTGAACACTGAAGCTTTCTTT. Translating it yields CSARASLNTEAFF.

This clonotype has a handful of counts. V and J are TRBV4-2 and TRBJ1-2, with D hard to call. The V and J ends lost 0 bases and 8 bases respectively, with 16 bases between them. The germline gives CDR1 LGHNA, CDR2 YNFKEQ. CDR3 length: 15 amino acids. CDR3 loop: CASSQDAGRNSGYTF. The DNA for the CDR3 is TGTGCCAGCAGCCAAGATGCGGGCCGGAACTCGGGCTACACCTTC.